This T cell receptor beta chain was sequenced during a study of shared clonotypes between healthy human individuals. General study findings and limits: Donor clonotype sharing was expected to depend on sequencing depth. Memory subsets had estimated richness that was generally smaller than that of naive subsets.

Note on this clone: The antigen remains undetermined.

The CDR3 loop spans 14 amino acids. With 5 bases removed from V and 0 bases from J, the gap between germline ends came to 10 bases. CDR1 is SGHVS, CDR2 FQNEAQ, per germline. There were no recent acute infections or vaccinations among the donors, who were healthy HIV-negative adults. A CD45RA+ naive subset and a CD45RA-negative memory subset were split from CD4+ cells. The method was immunoSEQ multiplex PCR; TCRdb's version includes in-frame clones alone and lacks a portion of them. The profile shows about 340,000 clones, around 79% of them singletons. Sequenced: memory CD4+ T cells sorted from blood. Indicated subset: CD45RA-negative fraction. The TCR sequence derives from a man between 25 and 39 years old in good health. The chain links TRBV7-8 to TRBJ1-1, with a weak D call TRBD1 (5 bases). The CDR3 reads CASSRDRMNTEAFF. CDR3 nucleotides: TGTGCCAGCAGCCGCGACAGAATGAACACTGAAGCTTTCTTT.